The rows below give T cell receptor beta chains drawn from one sample of a study of identical twins. TCRdb independently ran MiXCR on the 5' RACE reads; one entry per CDR3 protein. The repertoire holds about 240,000 distinct CDR3 sequences, roughly an eighth seen once, with approximately 4% in the top ten. The data were also submitted as part of a second study, on yellow fever vaccine responses in identical twins.

Sequencing used memory (CD45RO+) T cells sorted from blood. The receptor set was obtained from a woman aged 18-29 years in good health. The CDR3 runs from the conserved cysteine through the conserved F or W. Rows may omit the clone size; those that give it use once, few, many or a size class.

v_gene: TRBV4-2; abundance: few; j_gene: TRBJ2-5; CDR3aa: CASSQRLQGGGETQYF
v_gene: TRBV3-1; abundance: few; j_gene: TRBJ1-5; CDR3aa: CASSQGSQGSSNQPQHF
v_gene: TRBV24-1; abundance: NA; j_gene: TRBJ2-2; CDR3aa: CATSLSGFTGELFF
v_gene: TRBV6-6; abundance: NA; j_gene: TRBJ1-4; CDR3aa: CASTFDRAEKLFF
v_gene: TRBV20-1; abundance: few; j_gene: TRBJ2-5; CDR3aa: CSAPNTRVGQETQYF
v_gene: TRBV6-4; abundance: many; j_gene: TRBJ2-1; CDR3aa: CASSEIEKSEQFF
v_gene: TRBV7-2; abundance: few; j_gene: TRBJ2-5; CDR3aa: CASRASGTTSQETQYF
v_gene: TRBV6-2/TRBV6-3; abundance: NA; j_gene: TRBJ2-6; CDR3aa: CASRGQGNFGAIVLTF
v_gene: TRBV4-3; abundance: NA; j_gene: TRBJ2-2; CDR3aa: CASSQDGGRSTGELFF
v_gene: TRBV5-1; abundance: NA; j_gene: TRBJ1-2; CDR3aa: CASSSHPGRGDGYTF
v_gene: TRBV7-9; abundance: few; j_gene: TRBJ2-1; CDR3aa: CASSDGLAGLYNEQFF
v_gene: TRBV7-2; abundance: NA; j_gene: TRBJ2-1; CDR3aa: CASSPGLAMGQFF
v_gene: TRBV5-1; abundance: NA; j_gene: TRBJ2-1; CDR3aa: CASSFGEMVNEQFF